A selection of T cell receptor beta chains follows, all from one sample in a study of identical twins. TCRdb reprocessed the 5' RACE reads via MiXCR and lists one record per CDR3 protein. The sample records 690,000 or so distinct CDR3 sequences, around 6% being singletons. The sequenced sample was naive T cells sorted from blood. Receptor source: a man aged 18 to 30 in good health. The CDR3 runs from the conserved cysteine through the conserved F or W. Fields, in order: J gene, V gene, CDR3 protein.

TRBJ2-1 TRBV4-3 CASSQTISGYNEQFF
TRBJ1-2 TRBV7-2 CASSKRQGHGYTF
TRBJ2-5 TRBV6-5 CASSSLGLAGEETQYF
TRBJ2-3 TRBV4-1 CASSQREGDTQYF
TRBJ2-5 TRBV29-1 CSVEEGRPGMTQYF
TRBJ2-3 TRBV5-5 CASSLGVAGVGDTQYF
TRBJ1-2 TRBV5-1 CASSHSDRSAGYTF
TRBJ2-1 TRBV7-6 CASSTPGLAGWNQFF
TRBJ2-7 TRBV4-3 CASSQAAGKSIYEQYF
TRBJ2-1 TRBV11-2 CASSSTTEREINEQFF
TRBJ2-5 TRBV20-1 CSASVGPASLGRVETQSF
TRBJ2-2 TRBV7-6 CAIGQGYGELFF
TRBJ2-1 TRBV7-9 CASSLITAEQFF
TRBJ2-2 TRBV5-1 CASRTKSNPGELFF
TRBJ2-7 TRBV4-2 CASSQEDRVPDEQYF
TRBJ1-2 TRBV7-2 CASIPAGVRTMQGYTF
TRBJ2-2 TRBV5-1 CASSFALADTGELFF
TRBJ1-3 TRBV7-6 CASSLGQTSGNTIYF
TRBJ2-5 TRBV7-2 CASTSSKETQYF
TRBJ2-7 TRBV29-1 CSGLAPSSYEQYF
TRBJ2-7 TRBV15 CATSREGREQYF
TRBJ2-3 TRBV7-2 CASSPNSGGDTQYF
TRBJ2-1 TRBV6-5 CASSYSMGAGGGGEQFF
TRBJ2-7 TRBV5-1 CASSPQPLAGGSYEQYF
TRBJ2-7 TRBV27 CASSLRVNYEQYF
TRBJ2-2 TRBV7-9 CASNPGTSGINTGELFF
TRBJ2-1 TRBV24-1 CATSVAKAVNEQFF
TRBJ2-1 TRBV4-1 CASSLIGESYNEQFF
TRBJ2-1 TRBV7-8 CASRLGSNTLTFF
TRBJ1-2 TRBV4-1 CASSQAQTGPFYGYTF
TRBJ2-1 TRBV5-1 CASKLNSGPYNEQFF
TRBJ2-1 TRBV5-5 CASNEPAREQFF
TRBJ1-5 TRBV27 CASSIRGSQPQHF
TRBJ1-2 TRBV12-3/TRBV12-4 CASSAGGWRDYGYTF
TRBJ1-4 TRBV20-1 CSASPKSGGEEKLFF
TRBJ2-7 TRBV27 CASKGAGDSYEQYF
TRBJ2-1 TRBV20-1 CSAPPRDREKNEQFF
TRBJ2-4 TRBV12-3/TRBV12-4 CASTPISAKNIQYF
TRBJ1-2 TRBV12-3/TRBV12-4 CASSFRDSLGYTF
TRBJ2-1 TRBV12-3/TRBV12-4 CASSLALRGDEQFF
TRBJ2-3 TRBV7-9 CASSQGLAGATDTQYF
TRBJ2-5 TRBV10-3 CAISGAGSAETQYF
TRBJ1-2 TRBV28 CASSLSTGGLAAYGYTF
TRBJ2-1 TRBV5-6 CASSLLRKEQFF
TRBJ1-4 TRBV15 CATSREGLYEKLFF
TRBJ2-5 TRBV5-1 CASSLALRGQETQYF
TRBJ1-3 TRBV20-1 CSAMGQSGNTIYF
TRBJ2-3 TRBV24-1 CATSDQLAGQQYF
TRBJ1-1 TRBV12-3/TRBV12-4 CASSSSQGGTEAFF
TRBJ2-5 TRBV5-5 CASSFGREEGAQYF
TRBJ2-5 TRBV5-1 CASSGSGTAQETQYF
TRBJ1-2 TRBV20-1 CSARAGTGVGYTF
TRBJ2-1 TRBV9 CASSPPEGAYNEQFF
TRBJ1-4 TRBV12-3/TRBV12-4 CASSFFGEKLFF
TRBJ2-1 TRBV11-2 CASIQARGSSGGNEQFF
TRBJ2-2 TRBV7-8 CASSLTGTSGRGDTGELFF
TRBJ2-7 TRBV7-9 CASSLESLEQYF
TRBJ2-5 TRBV6-5 CASSYSRSGENDF